Included here is one T cell receptor (beta chain) sequence, with context. Its target is not known. Researchers ran the PCR with 60 Vbeta and 13 Jbeta primers. Assay: immunoSEQ multiplex PCR; the TCRdb copy retains only in-frame clones and omits some. The data show some 190,000 clones, 80% seen once. Healthy bone marrow donors supplied every sample. The data are from a study of cytomegalovirus exposure and HLA in healthy donors. Study results and limitations: Cytomegalovirus-associated status was assigned to 164 TCR beta chains. The study found most TCR sequences rare, yet found some public TCRs in many donors.

The CDR3 totals 14 residues. Germline V gene data show CDR1 as WSHSY and CDR2 as SAAADI. V was cut by 2 bases and J by 8 bases, with 13 bases left in between. The chain employs TRBV10-2 and TRBJ2-1, with D perhaps matching TRBD2 (5 bases). This sequence originates from a girl aged 5 to 17 in good health and CMV-seropositive. Sequenced material: PBMCs. CDR3 DNA sequence: TGCGCCAGCAGTGAGCTGACCTGGGAGTATGAGCAGTTCTTC. This gives the protein CASSELTWEYEQFF.